The next 12 T cell receptor beta chains were all read from a single sample in a study of blood T cell repertoires in COVID-19. Generated by immunoSEQ multiplex PCR, the TCRdb table keeps only in-frame clones and is missing some. The data contain hundreds of thousands of clones, roughly nine tenths of them singletons. Sequenced sample: peripheral blood. All receptors come from a man aged 35 to 55 with acute or convalescent COVID-19.

This chain connects TRBV5-1 to TRBJ2-2, with TRBD2 matching 11 bases. CDR1 and CDR2 from the germline V gene are SGHRS and YFSETQ. This CDR3 spans 16 amino acids. Trimming took 4 bases from V and 5 from J; bases not matched to a gene: 7. DNA of the CDR3: TGCGCCAGCAGCCCAACTAGCGGGAGTGGAACCGGGGAGCTGTTTTTT. Translated: CASSPTSGSGTGELFF.

This clone was counted a few times. The gene calls are TRBV5-1 and TRBJ2-7; D is perhaps TRBD1 (6 bases). The CDR3 extends over 16 amino acids. Germline CDR1 and CDR2: SGHRS and YFSETQ. V was trimmed by 0 bases and J by 7 bases, leaving 20 bases between them. CDR3 nucleotide sequence: TGCGCCAGCAGCTTGGGATCCGGGACAACTTCTAGGGAGCAGTACTTC. Its protein product is CASSLGSGTTSREQYF.

CDR3 sequence reads: CASSYSRTNYGYTF. The CDR3 nucleotides are TGTGCCAGCAGTTACTCGAGAACTAACTATGGCTACACCTTC. This chain links TRBV6-5 with TRBJ1-2; no reliable D call. The V and J ends lost 0 bases and 0 bases respectively, with 5 bases between them. The germline V gene has CDR1 MNHEY and CDR2 SVGAGI. The CDR3 extends over 14 amino acids.

The V gene is TRBV6-1, the J gene TRBJ2-1; tentative D call: TRBD1 (6 bases). V lost 1 base and J 14 bases, leaving 15 bases between the germline ends. Germline CDR1 is MNHNS and CDR2 is SASEGT. The CDR3 spans 13 residues. The DNA of the CDR3 is TGTGCCAGCAGTGAAGATCCAGGGGCCGGGAAGTTCTTC. Its protein product is CASSEDPGAGKFF.

This chain joins TRBV15 and TRBJ2-7; 11 bases agree with TRBD1. V lost 2 bases, J lost 5 bases, and 11 bases stayed unmatched. This CDR3 contains 17 residues. Germline CDR1 reads LNHNV; CDR2 reads YYDKDF (reference sequence). The CDR3 spells CATSRYAAGQGEHEQYF. The DNA for the CDR3 is TGTGCCACCAGCAGATACGCGGCGGGACAGGGGGAACACGAGCAGTACTTC.

V gene TRBV5-1 combines with J gene TRBJ1-2, with 7 nucleotides matching TRBD1. The CDR3 loop spans 15 amino acids. Per germline, CDR1 SGHRS and CDR2 YFSETQ. J gave up 1 base and V 4 bases, and 7 bases lay outside the gene matches. CDR3 DNA: TGCGCCAGCAGCCCGGGGACAGCGAGTAACTATGGCTACACCTTC. Protein product: CASSPGTASNYGYTF.

The rearrangement uses TRBV6-5 and TRBJ2-7; perhaps TRBD1 as D (5 bases). V lost 8 bases and J lost 5, with 13 bases in between. This CDR3 has 12 amino acids. Germline CDR1 reads MNHEY; CDR2 reads SVGAGI. CDR3 amino acids: CASSQGPHEQYF. The CDR3 nucleotides are TGTGCCAGCTCGCAGGGCCCGCACGAGCAGTACTTC.

The V gene is TRBV6-4, the J gene TRBJ2-5; TRBD2 matches 8 bases. CDR3 length equals 16 residues. The germline V gene has CDR1 MRHNA and CDR2 SNTAGT. V lost 3 bases to trimming and J lost 5 bases; unmatched junction nucleotides: 11. This CDR3 reads CASSERGTGGPETQYF. CDR3 in DNA: TGTGCCAGCAGTGAAAGGGGGACGGGAGGGCCCGAGACCCAGTACTTC.

This chain uses TRBV19 with TRBJ1-2; D gene uncertain. The CDR3 consists of 14 residues. Germline CDR1 and CDR2: LNHDA and SQIVND (reference sequence). V was clipped by 6 bases and J by 5 bases, with 16 bases between them. CDR3 bases: TGTGCCAGTAGATTGACCGACAAATTGTATGGCTACACCTTC. As protein: CASRLTDKLYGYTF.

The chain couples TRBV19 to TRBJ1-1, with D possibly TRBD1 on 6 matching bases. Between the trimmed V and J ends, which lost 2 bases and 5 bases, there was a span of 12 bases. Germline CDR1 and CDR2: LNHDA and SQIVND (reference sequence). This CDR3 spans 14 amino acids. CDR3 nucleotides: TGTGCCAGTAGTATAATACAGGGTACTACTGAAGCTTTCTTT. Its translation is CASSIIQGTTEAFF.

The chain recombines TRBV2 with TRBJ1-1; 7 nucleotides align to TRBD1. The CDR3 is 14 amino acids. Trimming removed 6 bases from V and 2 bases from J; junction bases left unmatched: 6. Germline V gene data show CDR1 as SNHLY and CDR2 as FYNNEI. The CDR3 nucleotides are TGTGCCAGCAGGAGACAGGGATACAACACTGAAGCTTTCTTT. This codes for CASRRQGYNTEAFF. The full variable domain, completed using reference TRBV2 and TRBJ1-1, is EPEVTQTPSHQVTQMGQEVILRCVPISNHLYFYWYRQILGQKVEFLVSFYNNEISEKSEIFDDQFSVERPDGSNFTLKIRSTKLEDSAMYFCASRRQGYNTEAFFGQGTRLTVV.

This chain uses TRBV27 with TRBJ1-5; D uncertain. Trimming left V 6 bases short and J 7 bases short, with 22 bases between. Germline CDR1 MNHEY, CDR2 SMNVEV (reference sequence). The CDR3 spans 16 residues. CDR3 in DNA: TGTGCCAGCAGATCTGGAGGAACAGCCATGGGGCAGCCCCAGCATTTT. This encodes CASRSGGTAMGQPQHF.